A few counts support the clone carrying this T cell receptor (beta chain). Germline CDR1 GTSNPN, CDR2 SVGIG (reference sequence). The germline V and J ends were trimmed by 1 base and 3 bases, with 13 bases remaining between them. CDR3 length: 15 residues. TCRdb re-called the RT-PCR reads through MiXCR, storing one row per CDR3 protein. The repertoire holds more than 600,000 distinct CDR3 sequences, with 14% as singletons. The source material was memory CD4+ T cells from blood. This chain uses TRBV30 with TRBJ1-5; no reliable D call. This TCR was recovered from a female donor in good health, serving as a healthy control. In DNA form, the CDR3 reads TGTGCCTGGAGTGAAGGTGGGGAAAACAATCAGCCCCAGCATTTT. It translates to CAWSEGGENNQPQHF.